One sample yielded the 7 T cell receptor beta chains listed below, sequenced in a study of breast tumors, draining lymph nodes, adjacent tissues. TCRdb re-analysed the multiplex PCR reads in MiXCR, keeping a single row per CDR3 protein. Here the sample spans under 75,000 distinct CDR3 sequences, approximately 62% being singletons. Specimen: breast tumor tissue. Receptor source: a female donor with breast cancer. Some clones in this sample may be carry-over from other donors' samples.

This clonotype has a count of ten or more. The chain recombines TRBV6-1 with TRBJ2-1; TRBD1 might be the D (6 bases). The ends were cut back, 2 bases at V and 9 bases at J, with 11 bases in the middle. The CDR3 has 13 amino acids. CDR1 is MNHNS and CDR2 is SASEGT in the germline V gene. Here the CDR3 reads CASSEPQGPEQFF. DNA of the CDR3: TGTGCCAGCAGTGAACCTCAGGGGCCTGAGCAGTTCTTC.

A few counts support this clonotype. This may stem from a read error, because a much larger clone lies one nucleotide away. The chain carries TRBV20-1 and TRBJ2-7; the match to TRBD1 covers 7 bases. Germline assignment: CDR1 DFQATT and CDR2 SNEGSKA (reference sequence). With 0 bases clipped from V and 2 bases from J, the junction kept 7 bases outside the gene matches. CDR3 length equals 15 residues. The CDR3 sequence: CSARDWKQGPYEQYF. In DNA, the CDR3 is TGCAGTGCTAGAGATTGGAAACAGGGGCCCTACGAGCAGTACTTC.

This chain links TRBV20-1 with TRBJ1-6; D gene ambiguous. The CDR3 is 14 residues long. The V and J ends lost 3 bases and 3 bases respectively, with 9 bases between them. The germline V gene encodes CDR1 DFQATT and CDR2 SNEGSKA (reference sequence). The CDR3 region is CSASSGFYNSPLHF. Written as DNA, the CDR3 is TGCAGTGCTAGTTCGGGGTTCTATAATTCACCCCTCCACTTT.

V gene TRBV4-2 combines with J gene TRBJ1-2; maybe TRBD1 (5 bases). This CDR3 has 13 amino acids. CDR1 is LGHNA, CDR2 YNFKEQ, per germline. V lost 1 base to trimming and J lost 6 bases, with 9 bases between them. In nucleotides, the CDR3 is TGTGCCAGCAGCCAAGGCAGGGAGGATGGCTACACCTTC. Amino acid sequence: CASSQGREDGYTF.

V and J are TRBV25-1 and TRBJ1-6; D call uncertain. This CDR3 is 16 amino acids long. Germline CDR1 and CDR2: MGHDK and SYGVNS. This CDR3 is CARDSTLNPYNSPLHF. The CDR3 nucleotides are TGTGCTAGAGATTCTACCCTTAACCCCTATAATTCACCCCTCCACTTT.

This clonotype was seen once. The chain has TRBV6-6 and TRBJ2-5, with 7 bases identical to TRBD1. The CDR3 length is 17 residues. V trimming: 6 bases; J trimming: 5 bases; junction bases outside the gene matches: 18. Germline V CDR1 and CDR2: MNHNY, SVGAGI (reference sequence). CDR3 residues: CASRGFLGGPAGETQYF. For the CDR3, the DNA is TGTGCCAGCAGGGGGTTTTTAGGGGGCCCGGCTGGGGAGACCCAGTACTTC.

The chain joins TRBV29-1 to TRBJ1-2; D is ambiguous. Germline CDR1 is SQVTM and CDR2 is ANQGSEA. Deletions cut 1 base from V and 3 bases from J, with 12 bases between. The CDR3 spans 14 residues. CDR3 nucleotide sequence: TGCAGCGTTGAAGTCCGAGAGACCCACTATGGCTACACCTTC. This encodes CSVEVRETHYGYTF.